These T cell receptor beta chains were read from a single sample in a study of T cells in Graves' hyperthyroidism and ophthalmopathy. MiXCR was run by TCRdb on the multiplex PCR reads, yielding one entry per CDR3 protein. Of 500,000 to 650,000 distinct CDR3 sequences in the sample, 14% were seen once. The sample was blood. The receptors shown here come from a woman aged 40 to 50 with Graves' hyperthyroidism. Both conserved end residues are part of each CDR3. D genes are given only for firm matches. Rows give clone size only sometimes, using once, few, many, or a class for an expanded clone.

j_gene	v_gene	abundance	d_gene	CDR3nt	CDR3aa
TRBJ2-7	TRBV2	many	TRBD2	TGTGCCAGCAGTGAAGGACTAGCGGGAGTAGTCGAGCAGTACTTC	CASSEGLAGVVEQYF
TRBJ1-2	TRBV6-2/TRBV6-3	NA	NA	TGTGCCAGCAGTGAATTTCAGGGAAACTCTGGCTACACCTTC	CASSEFQGNSGYTF
TRBJ2-3	TRBV20-1	many	TRBD2	TGCAGTGCCCGGGGACTAGCGGGAGAACCAGATACGCAGTATTTT	CSARGLAGEPDTQYF
TRBJ1-1	TRBV29-1	few	NA	TGCAGCGGAATAACCGGACTGAACACTGAAGCTTTCTTT	CSGITGLNTEAFF
TRBJ2-5	TRBV4-1	NA	NA	TGCGCCAGCAGCCCCCCTGAAGATAAAGAGACCCAGTACTTC	CASSPPEDKETQYF
TRBJ2-7	TRBV14	NA	TRBD2	TGTGCCAGCAGTGAACTAGCGGGAGGGCCGAACGAGCAGTACTTC	CASSELAGGPNEQYF
TRBJ2-7	TRBV12-3/TRBV12-4	NA	TRBD1	TGTGCCAGCAGATTCCGGGACAGGGGGCTAGACGAGCAGTACTTC	CASRFRDRGLDEQYF
TRBJ2-1	TRBV7-2	many	NA	TGTGCCAGCAGCTTAGGGGGGGTCTCCTACAATGAGCAGTTCTTC	CASSLGGVSYNEQFF
TRBJ2-7	TRBV20-1	NA	TRBD2	TGCAGTGTTTCCGGGACTAGCGCCTACGAGCAGTACTTC	CSVSGTSAYEQYF
TRBJ1-2	TRBV28	few	NA	TGTGCCAGCAGTTTTGCAGTAACTAACTATGGCTACACCTTC	CASSFAVTNYGYTF
TRBJ2-7	TRBV15	NA	TRBD2	TGTGCCACCAGCGGGGGGTCTACTAGCGGCCGATTCTCCTACGAGCAGTACTTC	CATSGGSTSGRFSYEQYF
TRBJ2-7	TRBV11-2	NA	TRBD2	TGTGCCAGCAGCTCGCCGGGACTAGCGGGAGGAACTGAGCAGTACTTC	CASSSPGLAGGTEQYF
TRBJ2-7	TRBV28	NA	TRBD1	TGTGCCAGCAGTAAACCCGGGACAGGGGCCTACGAGCAGTACTTC	CASSKPGTGAYEQYF
TRBJ1-6	TRBV20-1	NA	NA	TGCAGTGCTAGGGCGACTGGGGGGTCCTATAATTCACCCCTCCACTTT	CSARATGGSYNSPLHF
TRBJ1-4	TRBV30	few	NA	TGTGCCTGGAGTGTGTGGGCTGGAAAACTGTTTTTT	CAWSVWAGKLFF
TRBJ2-1	TRBV20-1	many	TRBD1	TGCAGTGCTACAGGGGGCGCCCCCTACAATGAGCAGTTCTTC	CSATGGAPYNEQFF